This T cell receptor beta chain was found in a study of cytomegalovirus exposure and HLA in healthy donors. Germline V gene lookup returns CDR1 SGHRS and CDR2 YFSETQ. V lost 4 bases to trimming and J lost 4 bases, with 17 bases between them. The CDR3 covers 15 residues. 13 Jbeta primers and 60 Vbeta primers were used for the PCR. Clones were sequenced by immunoSEQ multiplex PCR, and TCRdb holds only the in-frame ones, with some missing. The sample yields 150,000 to 180,000 clones, roughly three quarters seen once. The sample consisted of PBMCs. This sequence joins TRBV5-1 and TRBJ1-1; possibly TRBD1 for D (6 bases). The TCR sequence derives from a man aged 30-40 years in good health and CMV-seropositive. This CDR3 is CASSLQGWGPTEAFF. The CDR3 DNA is TGCGCCAGCAGCCTCCAGGGGTGGGGACCCACTGAAGCTTTCTTT.